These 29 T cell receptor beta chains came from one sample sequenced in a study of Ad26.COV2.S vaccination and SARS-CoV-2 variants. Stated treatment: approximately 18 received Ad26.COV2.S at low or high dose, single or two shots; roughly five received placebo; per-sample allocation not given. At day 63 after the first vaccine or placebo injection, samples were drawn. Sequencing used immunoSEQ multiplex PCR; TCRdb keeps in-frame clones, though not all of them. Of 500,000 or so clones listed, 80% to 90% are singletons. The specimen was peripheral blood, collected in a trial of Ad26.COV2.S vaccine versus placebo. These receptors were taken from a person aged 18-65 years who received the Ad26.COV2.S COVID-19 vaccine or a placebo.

The DNA of the CDR3 is TGTGCCAGCAGCCCCGACAGGGAGGGAGCTTTCTTT. Its translation: CASSPDREGAFF. This chain joins TRBV7-9 and TRBJ1-1, with TRBD1 matching 7 bases. The CDR3 totals 12 residues. With V trimmed by 5 bases and J by 10 bases, 7 bases remained unmatched. Germline assignment: CDR1 SEHNR and CDR2 FQNEAQ (reference sequence). The entire variable domain, with the rest obtained from reference TRBV7-9 and TRBJ1-1, is as follows: DTGVSQNPRHKITKRGQNVTFRCDPISEHNRLYWYRQTLGQGPEFLTYFQNEAQLEKSRLLSDRFSAERPKGSFSTLEIQRTEQGDSAMYLCASSPDREGAFFGQGTRLTVV.

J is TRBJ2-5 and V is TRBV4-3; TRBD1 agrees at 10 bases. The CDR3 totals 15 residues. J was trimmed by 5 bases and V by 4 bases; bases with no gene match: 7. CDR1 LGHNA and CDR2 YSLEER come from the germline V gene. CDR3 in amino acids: CASSRLTGGRETQYF. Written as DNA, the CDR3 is TGCGCCAGCAGCCGACTGACAGGGGGCCGCGAGACCCAGTACTTC.

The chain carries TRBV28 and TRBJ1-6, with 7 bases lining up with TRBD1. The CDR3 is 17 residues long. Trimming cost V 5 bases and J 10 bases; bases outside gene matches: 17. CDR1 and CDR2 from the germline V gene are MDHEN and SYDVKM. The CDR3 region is CASSVSSGTESYSPLHF. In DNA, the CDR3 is TGTGCCAGCAGTGTCTCCTCCGGGACAGAATCTTACTCACCCCTCCACTTT.

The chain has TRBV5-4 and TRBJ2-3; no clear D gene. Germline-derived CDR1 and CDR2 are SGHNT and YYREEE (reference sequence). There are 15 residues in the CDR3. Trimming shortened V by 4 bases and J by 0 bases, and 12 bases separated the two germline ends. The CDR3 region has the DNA TGTGCCAGCAGCCCGGCTGAGGCTAGCACAGATACGCAGTATTTT. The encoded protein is CASSPAEASTDTQYF.

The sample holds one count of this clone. CDR3 DNA: TGCGCCAGCAGCAGACAGGGGGCAGCGTCAGACACTGAAGCTTTCTTT. Protein: CASSRQGAASDTEAFF. J is TRBJ1-1 and V is TRBV5-1, with TRBD1 matching over 10 bases. The J segment lost 3 bases and the V segment lost 4 bases, leaving 9 bases of the junction unmatched. Germline lookup yields CDR1 SGHRS and CDR2 YFSETQ. This CDR3 comprises 16 residues.

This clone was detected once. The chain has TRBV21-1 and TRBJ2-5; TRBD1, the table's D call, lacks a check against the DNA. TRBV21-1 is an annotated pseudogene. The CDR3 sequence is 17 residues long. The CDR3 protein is CASSMGPTDRGVETQYF. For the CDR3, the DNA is TGTGCCAGCAGCATGGGACCCACGGACAGGGGGGTTGAGACCCAGTACTTC.

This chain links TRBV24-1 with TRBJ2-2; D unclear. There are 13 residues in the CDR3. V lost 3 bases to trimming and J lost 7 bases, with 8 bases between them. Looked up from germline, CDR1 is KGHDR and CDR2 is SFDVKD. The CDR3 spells CATSDPGVGELFF. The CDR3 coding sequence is TGTGCCACCAGTGATCCGGGCGTCGGGGAGCTGTTTTTT.

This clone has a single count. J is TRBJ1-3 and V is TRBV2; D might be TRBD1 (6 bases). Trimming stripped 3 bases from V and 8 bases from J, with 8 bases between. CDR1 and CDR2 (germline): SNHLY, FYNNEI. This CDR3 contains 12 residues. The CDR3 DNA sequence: TGTGCCAGCAGTGACAGGGGCTACACCATATATTTT. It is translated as CASSDRGYTIYF.

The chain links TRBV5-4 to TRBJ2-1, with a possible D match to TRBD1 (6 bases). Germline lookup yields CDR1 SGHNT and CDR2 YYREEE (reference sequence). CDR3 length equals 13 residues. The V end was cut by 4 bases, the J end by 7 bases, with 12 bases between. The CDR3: CASSQNRDNEQFF. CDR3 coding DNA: TGTGCCAGCAGCCAAAACAGGGATAATGAGCAGTTCTTC.

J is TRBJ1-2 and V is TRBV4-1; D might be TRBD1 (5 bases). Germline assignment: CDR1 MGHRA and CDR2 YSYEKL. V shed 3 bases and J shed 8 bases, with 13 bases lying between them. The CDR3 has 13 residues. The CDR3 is CASSQLGASGYTF. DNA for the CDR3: TGCGCCAGCAGCCAGCTCGGGGCATCAGGCTACACCTTC.

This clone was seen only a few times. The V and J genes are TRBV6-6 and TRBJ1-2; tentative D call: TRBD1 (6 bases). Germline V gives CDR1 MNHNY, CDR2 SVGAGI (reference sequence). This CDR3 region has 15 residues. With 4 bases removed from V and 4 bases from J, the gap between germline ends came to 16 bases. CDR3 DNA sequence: TGTGCCAGCAGTTCTGGTTGGGGGCATGGCTATGGCTACACCTTC. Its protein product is CASSSGWGHGYGYTF.

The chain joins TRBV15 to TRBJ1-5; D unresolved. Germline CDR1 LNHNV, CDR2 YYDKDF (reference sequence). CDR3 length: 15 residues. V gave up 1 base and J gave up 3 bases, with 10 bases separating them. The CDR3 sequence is CATSRATGVNQPQHF. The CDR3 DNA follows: TGTGCCACCAGCAGAGCTACGGGAGTCAATCAGCCCCAGCATTTT.

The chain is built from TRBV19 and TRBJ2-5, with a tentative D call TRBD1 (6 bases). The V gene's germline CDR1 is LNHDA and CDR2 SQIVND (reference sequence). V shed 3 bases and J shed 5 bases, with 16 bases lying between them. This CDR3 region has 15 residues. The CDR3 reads CASSINLGAEETQYF. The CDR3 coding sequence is TGTGCCAGTAGTATCAATCTGGGGGCGGAGGAGACCCAGTACTTC.

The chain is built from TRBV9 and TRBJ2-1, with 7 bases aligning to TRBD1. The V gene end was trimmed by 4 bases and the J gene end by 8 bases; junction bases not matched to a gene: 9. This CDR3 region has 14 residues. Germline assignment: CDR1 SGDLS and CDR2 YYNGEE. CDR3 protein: CASSLGTVGHEQFF. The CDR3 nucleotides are TGTGCCAGCAGCCTAGGGACAGTTGGACATGAGCAGTTCTTC.

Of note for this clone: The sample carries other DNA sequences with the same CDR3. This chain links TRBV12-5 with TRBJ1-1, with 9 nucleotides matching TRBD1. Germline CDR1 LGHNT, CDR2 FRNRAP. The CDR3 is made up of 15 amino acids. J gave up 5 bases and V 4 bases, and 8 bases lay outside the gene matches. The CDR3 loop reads CASGSNRGLGTEAFF. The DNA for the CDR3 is TGTGCTAGTGGTTCGAACAGGGGGCTAGGGACTGAAGCTTTCTTT.

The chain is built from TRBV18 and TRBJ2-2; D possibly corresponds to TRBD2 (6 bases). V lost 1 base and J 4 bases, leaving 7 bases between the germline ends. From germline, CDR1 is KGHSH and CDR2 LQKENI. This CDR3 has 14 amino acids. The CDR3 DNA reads TGTGCCAGCTCACCACTCGGGGGCACCGGGGAGCTGTTTTTT. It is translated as CASSPLGGTGELFF.

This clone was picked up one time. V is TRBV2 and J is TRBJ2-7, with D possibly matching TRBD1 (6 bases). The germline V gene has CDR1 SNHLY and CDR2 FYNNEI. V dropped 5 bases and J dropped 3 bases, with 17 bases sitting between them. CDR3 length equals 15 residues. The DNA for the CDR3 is TGTGCCAGCAGTCTTCAGGGGCCCCTAAACTACGAGCAGTACGTC. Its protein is CASSLQGPLNYEQYV.

CDR3: CASRGAGRGYTEAFF. In DNA form, the CDR3 reads TGTGCCAGCCGTGGTGCGGGACGAGGGTACACTGAAGCTTTCTTT. V usage is TRBV7-2 and J usage is TRBJ1-1; a possible D gene is TRBD1 (5 bases). From germline, CDR1 is SGHTA and CDR2 FQGNSA. CDR3 length equals 15 residues. V shed 8 bases and J shed 3 bases, with 19 bases lying between them.

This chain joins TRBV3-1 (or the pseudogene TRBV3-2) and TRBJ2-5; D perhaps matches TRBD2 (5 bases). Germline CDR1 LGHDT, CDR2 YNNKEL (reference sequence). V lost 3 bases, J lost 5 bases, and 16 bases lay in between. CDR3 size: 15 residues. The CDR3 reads CASSHHVEGEETQYF. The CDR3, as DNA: TGTGCCAGCAGCCACCACGTCGAGGGAGAGGAGACCCAGTACTTC.

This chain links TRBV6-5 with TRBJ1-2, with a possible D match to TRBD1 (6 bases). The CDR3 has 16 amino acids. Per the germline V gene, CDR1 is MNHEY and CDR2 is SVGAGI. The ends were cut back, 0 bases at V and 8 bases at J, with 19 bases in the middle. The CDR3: CASSYSWSGDSIGYTF. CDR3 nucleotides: TGTGCCAGCAGTTACTCTTGGTCAGGGGATAGTATCGGCTACACCTTC.

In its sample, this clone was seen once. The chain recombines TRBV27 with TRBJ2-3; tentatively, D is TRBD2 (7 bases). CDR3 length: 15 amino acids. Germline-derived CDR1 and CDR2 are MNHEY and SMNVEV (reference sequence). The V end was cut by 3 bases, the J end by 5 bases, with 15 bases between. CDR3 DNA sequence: TGTGCCAGCAGTTTGGTGGGGGGGCCGTTAGATACGCAGTATTTT. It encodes CASSLVGGPLDTQYF.

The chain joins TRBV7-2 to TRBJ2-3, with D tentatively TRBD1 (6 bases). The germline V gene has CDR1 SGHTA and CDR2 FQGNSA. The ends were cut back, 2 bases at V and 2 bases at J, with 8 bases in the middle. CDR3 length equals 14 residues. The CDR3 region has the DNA TGTGCCAGCAGCTTATGGGACATCACAGATACGCAGTATTTT. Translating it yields CASSLWDITDTQYF.

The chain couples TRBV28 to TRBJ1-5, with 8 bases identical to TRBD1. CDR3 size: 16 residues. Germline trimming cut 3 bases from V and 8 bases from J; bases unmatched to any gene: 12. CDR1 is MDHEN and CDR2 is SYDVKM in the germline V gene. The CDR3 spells CASSFIRSGGVEPQHF. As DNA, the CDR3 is TGTGCCAGCAGTTTTATTCGGTCAGGGGGCGTGGAGCCCCAGCATTTT. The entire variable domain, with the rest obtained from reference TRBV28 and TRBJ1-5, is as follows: DVKVTQSSRYLVKRTGEKVFLECVQDMDHENMFWYRQDPGLGLRLIYFSYDVKMKEKGDIPEGYSVSREKKERFSLILESASTNQTSMYLCASSFIRSGGVEPQHFGDGTRLSIL.

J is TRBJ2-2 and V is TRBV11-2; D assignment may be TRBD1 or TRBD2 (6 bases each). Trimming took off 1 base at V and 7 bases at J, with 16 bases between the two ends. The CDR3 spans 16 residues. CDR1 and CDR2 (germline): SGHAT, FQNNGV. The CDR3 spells CASSLGARGPSGELFF. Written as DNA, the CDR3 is TGTGCCAGCAGCTTAGGGGCTCGGGGGCCGAGCGGGGAGCTGTTTTTT.

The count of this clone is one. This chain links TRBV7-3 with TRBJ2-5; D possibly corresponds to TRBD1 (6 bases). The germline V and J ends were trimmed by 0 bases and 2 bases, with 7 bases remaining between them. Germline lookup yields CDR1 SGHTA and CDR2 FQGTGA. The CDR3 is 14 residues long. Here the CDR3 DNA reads TGTGCCAGCAGCTTAACAGGGGGACAAGAGACCCAGTACTTC. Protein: CASSLTGGQETQYF.

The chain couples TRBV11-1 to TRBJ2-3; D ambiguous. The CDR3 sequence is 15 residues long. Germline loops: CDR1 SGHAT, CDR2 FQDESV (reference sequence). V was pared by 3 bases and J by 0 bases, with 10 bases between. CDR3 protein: CASSFPRSSTDTQYF. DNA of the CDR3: TGTGCCAGCAGCTTTCCCAGGTCTAGCACAGATACGCAGTATTTT.

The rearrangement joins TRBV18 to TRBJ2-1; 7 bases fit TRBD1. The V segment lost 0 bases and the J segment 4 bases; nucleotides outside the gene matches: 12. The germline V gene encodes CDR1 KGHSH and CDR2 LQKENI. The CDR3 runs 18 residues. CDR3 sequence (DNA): TGTGCCAGCTCACCACCGGTGGTAGGGGGCGCGTGGTACAATGAGCAGTTCTTC. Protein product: CASSPPVVGGAWYNEQFF.

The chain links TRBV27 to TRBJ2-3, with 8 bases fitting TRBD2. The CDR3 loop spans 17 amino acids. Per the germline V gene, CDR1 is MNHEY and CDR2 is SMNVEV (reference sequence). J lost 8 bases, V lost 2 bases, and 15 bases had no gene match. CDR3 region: CASSLPARSLAGITQYF. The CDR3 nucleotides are TGTGCCAGCAGTTTACCAGCCCGAAGTCTAGCGGGTATTACGCAGTATTTT.

CDR3 in DNA: TGTGCCAGTAGTCCCGACACAGATACGCAGTATTTT. Its translation: CASSPDTDTQYF. The chain carries TRBV19 and TRBJ2-3; D ambiguous. Germline lookup yields CDR1 LNHDA and CDR2 SQIVND (reference sequence). The germline V and J ends were trimmed by 5 bases and 2 bases, with 5 bases remaining between them. The CDR3 runs 12 residues.